This T cell receptor beta chain was documented in a study of blood T cell repertoires in COVID-19. Study summary: Donors in the United States, Italy and Spain gave samples during acute or convalescent COVID-19.

Unmatched junction bases numbered 5, after V lost 3 bases and J lost 7 bases. The CDR3 has 14 amino acids. Germline assignment: CDR1 SGHTA and CDR2 FQGTGA. Donors in Cohort 3 who had recovered were those with two negative PCRs, healthcare professional clearance, or resolution of their symptoms. Produced via immunoSEQ multiplex PCR; TCRdb's table is partial and in-frame only. The sample holds 250,000 to 350,000 clones, roughly 86% seen once. This clone was seen once. Material: PBMCs or T cells enriched from blood (not recorded which). The origin of this receptor is a young woman who had recovered from COVID-19. The chain links TRBV7-3 to TRBJ2-1; 8 bases map to TRBD1. In DNA, the CDR3 is TGTGCCAGCAGCTTCGCAGGGGGCAAAAATGAGCAGTTCTTC. It specifies CASSFAGGKNEQFF.